Following are 22 T cell receptor beta chains from one sample sequenced in a study of post-analysis software for immune sequencing data. Study observations and caveats: Patients carried 4 or 5 TRBV segments more frequently than controls did, and TRBV5-6, TRBV5-1 and TRBV20-1 were among them.

Their antigens are not known. Prepared TCR beta cDNA libraries contained unique molecular identifiers. TCRdb analysed the PCR reads with MiXCR anew, one entry per CDR3 protein. Of hundreds of thousands of distinct CDR3 sequences listed, roughly three fifths are singletons. Sequencing was carried out using blood. The source is a girl aged 2-9 years with multiple sclerosis.

The rearrangement joins TRBV2 to TRBJ1-1, with no clear D. This CDR3 comprises 14 residues. Trimming cost V 4 bases and J 1 base, with 10 bases left between them. CDR1 and CDR2 (germline): SNHLY, FYNNEI. CDR3 sequence: CASSGILQNTEAFF. The CDR3 DNA sequence: TGTGCCAGCAGTGGGATCTTGCAGAACACTGAAGCTTTCTTT.

V is TRBV12-5 and J is TRBJ1-4; D remains ambiguous. V lost 6 bases and J 6 bases, leaving 8 bases between the germline ends. Germline loops: CDR1 LGHNT, CDR2 FRNRAP. The CDR3 runs 12 residues. In DNA form, the CDR3 reads TGTGCTAGTGGGGGTCTGGATGAAAAACTGTTTTTT. Encoded protein: CASGGLDEKLFF.

The chain carries TRBV5-1 and TRBJ1-1, with 7 nucleotides matching TRBD1. The trim removed 1 base at V and 1 base at J, leaving 4 bases unmatched. This CDR3 is 15 amino acids long. Germline V gives CDR1 SGHRS, CDR2 YFSETQ. The CDR3 reads CASSLIRDRNTEAFF. The CDR3 bases are TGCGCCAGCAGCTTGATTCGGGACAGGAACACTGAAGCTTTCTTT. The whole variable domain, remainder taken from reference TRBV5-1 and TRBJ1-1, is KAGVTQTPRYLIKTRGQQVTLSCSPISGHRSVSWYQQTPGQGLQFLFEYFSETQRNKGNFPGRFSGRQFSNSRSEMNVSTLELGDSALYLCASSLIRDRNTEAFFGQGTRLTVV.

This clonotype was found a few times. This chain joins TRBV27 and TRBJ2-7, with a possible D match to TRBD2 (5 bases). This CDR3 is 15 amino acids long. Per germline, CDR1 MNHEY and CDR2 SMNVEV (reference sequence). Trimming removed 5 bases from V and 2 bases from J, with 16 bases in between. The chain's CDR3 is CASSLNFEGPYEQYF. For the CDR3, the DNA is TGTGCCAGCAGTCTTAATTTTGAGGGTCCCTACGAGCAGTACTTC.

This clonotype was counted many times. The genes are TRBV12-3 or TRBV12-4 and TRBJ2-1; D call uncertain. The V gene lost 1 base and the J gene lost 4 bases, with 5 bases spanning the gap. This CDR3 has 13 residues. The CDR3 here is CASSLVSYNEQFF. DNA of the CDR3: TGTGCCAGCAGTTTAGTGTCATACAATGAGCAGTTCTTC.

The rearrangement uses TRBV20-1 and TRBJ2-5; D is unclear. Germline CDR1 DFQATT, CDR2 SNEGSKA (reference sequence). V lost 3 bases and J lost 2, with 7 bases in between. This CDR3 has 12 amino acids. For the CDR3, the DNA is TGCAGTGCTAGTGCGGTGCAAGAGACCCAGTACTTC. As protein: CSASAVQETQYF.

This sequence joins TRBV11-1 and TRBJ2-1; 10 bases agree with TRBD2. V lost 1 base to trimming and J lost 0 bases; unmatched junction nucleotides: 15. Germline V gene lookup returns CDR1 SGHAT and CDR2 FQDESV (reference sequence). The CDR3 spans 21 residues. Here the CDR3 reads CASSLGVLAGVPRSSYNEQFF. The CDR3 DNA reads as TGTGCCAGCAGCTTAGGAGTCCTAGCGGGAGTCCCCAGGAGCTCCTACAATGAGCAGTTCTTC.

This clonotype was seen a few times. The chain joins TRBV5-5 to TRBJ1-2; tentative D call: TRBD1 (5 bases). The V end lost 0 bases, the J end lost 5 bases, and 17 bases lay between the germline ends. The CDR3 is 16 amino acids. Germline V gene sequence: CDR1 SGHKS, CDR2 YYEKEE (reference sequence). CDR3 sequence: CASSLAGGALQYGYTF. CDR3 sequence (DNA): TGTGCCAGCAGCTTGGCCGGAGGGGCCCTTCAATATGGCTACACCTTC. The full variable domain, completed using reference TRBV5-5 and TRBJ1-2, is DAGVTQSPTHLIKTRGQQVTLRCSPISGHKSVSWYQQVLGQGPQFIFQYYEKEERGRGNFPDRFSARQFPNYSSELNVNALLLGDSALYLCASSLAGGALQYGYTFGSGTRLTVV.

The V and J genes are TRBV2 and TRBJ1-4, with no clear D. Germline lookup yields CDR1 SNHLY and CDR2 FYNNEI. Trimming pared 8 bases from V and 7 bases from J, leaving 17 bases between. The CDR3 spans 14 residues. The CDR3 protein is CASGELRVGEKLFF. For the CDR3, the DNA is TGTGCCAGCGGCGAGCTACGGGTCGGTGAAAAACTGTTTTTT.

This clonotype was counted a few times. The CDR3 is CSASGLGRTEAFF. CDR3 bases: TGCAGTGCTAGTGGACTGGGAAGAACTGAAGCTTTCTTT. The chain carries TRBV20-1 and TRBJ1-1; D unresolved. Per the germline V gene, CDR1 is DFQATT and CDR2 is SNEGSKA (reference sequence). This CDR3 comprises 13 residues. The V end lost 3 bases, the J end lost 5 bases, and 13 bases lay between the germline ends.

This chain links TRBV15 with TRBJ2-1; TRBD2 matches at 9 bases. This CDR3 has 16 amino acids. CDR1 is LNHNV and CDR2 is YYDKDF in the germline V gene (reference sequence). With V trimmed by 0 bases and J by 7 bases, 7 bases remained unmatched. CDR3 loop: CATSRDLAGVSNEQFF. In nucleotides, the CDR3 is TGTGCCACCAGCAGAGATTTAGCGGGAGTTAGTAATGAGCAGTTCTTC. The full variable domain, in which reference TRBV15 and TRBJ2-1 provide the parts outside the CDR3, is DAMVIQNPRYQVTQFGKPVTLSCSQTLNHNVMYWYQQKSSQAPKLLFHYYDKDFNNEADTPDNFQSRRPNTSFCFLDIRSPGLGDTAMYLCATSRDLAGVSNEQFFGPGTRLTVL.

The chain recombines TRBV20-1 with TRBJ2-1; TRBD2 agrees at 9 bases. The germline CDR1 and CDR2 sequences are DFQATT and SNEGSKA (reference sequence). Trimming removed 6 bases from V and 6 bases from J; junction bases left unmatched: 6. This CDR3 is built from 13 residues. CDR3 amino acids: CSAAPSGTNEQFF. CDR3 nucleotide sequence: TGCAGTGCCGCACCTAGCGGGACCAATGAGCAGTTCTTC.

This clonotype occurred once. CDR3 sequence: CAWSRQYNEQFF. For the CDR3, the DNA is TGTGCCTGGAGTAGACAGTACAATGAGCAGTTCTTC. This chain uses TRBV30 with TRBJ2-1; a weak D match, TRBD1 (5 bases). Germline-derived CDR1 and CDR2 are GTSNPN and SVGIG (reference sequence). The CDR3 runs to 12 residues. V shed 2 bases and J shed 4 bases, with 6 bases lying between them.

This clonotype was recorded a few times. The rearrangement joins TRBV29-1 to TRBJ2-3; 8 bases agree with TRBD1. There are 15 residues in the CDR3. The V gene end was trimmed by 2 bases and the J gene end by 4 bases; junction bases not matched to a gene: 8. Germline V gene data show CDR1 as SQVTM and CDR2 as ANQGSEA. The CDR3 sequence is CSVEPSGGGADTQYF. The CDR3 DNA reads TGCAGCGTTGAACCATCAGGGGGCGGCGCAGATACGCAGTATTTT.

This clonotype was seen a handful of times. The chain carries TRBV5-1 and TRBJ2-1; D is uncertain. The germline CDR1 and CDR2 sequences are SGHRS and YFSETQ. CDR3 size: 13 residues. With 5 bases removed from V and 1 base from J, the gap between germline ends came to 7 bases. CDR3 protein: CASSRLSYNEQFF. Written as DNA, the CDR3 is TGCGCCAGCAGTCGGTTATCCTACAATGAGCAGTTCTTC.

This clonotype was seen a single time. This chain uses TRBV4-3 with TRBJ1-1; weak D call: TRBD1 (5 bases). Germline lookup yields CDR1 LGHNA and CDR2 YSLEER. This CDR3 is built from 17 residues. V was cut by 1 base and J by 0 bases, with 15 bases left in between. The CDR3 here is CASSQGRQGVMNTEAFF. CDR3 bases: TGCGCCAGCAGCCAAGGTCGGCAGGGAGTCATGAACACTGAAGCTTTCTTT.

This chain joins TRBV11-2 and TRBJ1-2; D gene unclear. CDR1 is SGHAT and CDR2 is FQNNGV in the germline V gene. The ends were cut back, 0 bases at V and 8 bases at J, with 25 bases in the middle. The CDR3 is made up of 18 amino acids. This CDR3 reads CASSLEAFEPSGLIGYTF. CDR3 bases: TGTGCCAGCAGCTTAGAGGCTTTTGAGCCATCCGGTCTAATAGGCTACACCTTC.

The chain is built from TRBV6-5 and TRBJ1-1; D gene unclear. The germline V gene encodes CDR1 MNHEY and CDR2 SVGAGI. The CDR3 loop spans 14 amino acids. V lost 2 bases and J 5 bases, leaving 12 bases between the germline ends. The CDR3 sequence: CASSYGGRGTEAFF. The CDR3 DNA follows: TGTGCCAGCAGTTACGGAGGGCGTGGAACTGAAGCTTTCTTT.

The chain carries TRBV5-5 and TRBJ2-1; 10 nucleotides match TRBD2. Germline CDR1 reads SGHKS; CDR2 reads YYEKEE (reference sequence). CDR3 length equals 15 residues. The V gene end was trimmed by 8 bases and the J gene end by 4 bases; junction bases not matched to a gene: 9. The CDR3 loop reads CASQQGLASYNEQFF. DNA for the CDR3: TGTGCCAGTCAACAGGGACTAGCGAGTTACAATGAGCAGTTCTTC. Together with reference TRBV5-5 and TRBJ2-1, the CDR3 gives the full variable domain: DAGVTQSPTHLIKTRGQQVTLRCSPISGHKSVSWYQQVLGQGPQFIFQYYEKEERGRGNFPDRFSARQFPNYSSELNVNALLLGDSALYLCASQQGLASYNEQFFGPGTRLTVL.

The rearrangement uses TRBV27 and TRBJ1-2; D is uncertain. Germline CDR1 MNHEY, CDR2 SMNVEV (reference sequence). V was trimmed by 2 bases and J by 7 bases, leaving 11 bases between them. There are 13 residues in the CDR3. The CDR3 DNA reads TGTGCCAGCAGTTTAGGACCCAAGAGTGGCTACACCTTC. Translating it yields CASSLGPKSGYTF.

V gene TRBV15 combines with J gene TRBJ2-3; D could derive from TRBD1 or TRBD2 (5 bases each). This CDR3 is 15 amino acids long. Germline-derived CDR1 and CDR2 are LNHNV and YYDKDF (reference sequence). Trimming removed 4 bases from V and 3 bases from J, with 14 bases in between. The CDR3 loop reads CATSTPRGRTDTQYF. The CDR3 DNA reads TGTGCCACCAGCACCCCGAGGGGTCGGACAGATACGCAGTATTTT.

The chain carries TRBV2 and TRBJ1-2; D is ambiguous. The germline gives CDR1 SNHLY, CDR2 FYNNEI. The CDR3 is 12 residues long. V lost 8 bases and J lost 6, with 13 bases in between. Here the CDR3 DNA reads TGTGCCAGCGTCGGGCAGGTCGATGGCTACACCTTC. It yields the protein CASVGQVDGYTF.